This paragraph reports one T cell receptor (beta chain). V was trimmed by 6 bases and J by 0 bases, leaving 6 bases between them. CDR3 size: 12 residues. From germline, CDR1 is KGHSH and CDR2 LQKENI. The source of the sample is a study of CD8+ T cells in alopecia areata. RNA was extracted and reverse transcribed into cDNA as the sequencing template. Profiled with immunoSEQ multiplex PCR; TCRdb holds only in-frame clones, not every one. The sample has 150,000 to 200,000 clones; 65% to 75% are singletons. The sample in question was CD8+ T cells sorted from blood, obtained at week 0. V usage is TRBV18 and J usage is TRBJ2-7; the D is unclear. This clonotype originated in a human donor with alopecia areata. The CDR3 nucleotides read TGTGCCAGCTCCTCAAGCTCCTACGAGCAGTACTTC. The encoded protein is CASSSSSYEQYF.